The next 17 T cell receptor beta chains were all read from a single sample in a study of molecular identifiers for immune sequencing clone quantification. Each CDR3 protein is one row after TCRdb ran MiXCR on the PCR reads. The table has about half a million distinct CDR3 sequences, 20% to 25% seen once; the top ten hold roughly 0.81%. Sequencing used naive CD8+ T cells from blood, with Jurkat cell RNA spiked in. Regarding subset: FACS-sorted CD8+CD4-CCR7+CD45RA+ naive T cells. The receptors were gathered from a human donor in good health. Some libraries in this study had Jurkat cell RNA spiked in.

This chain links TRBV7-9 with TRBJ1-4; D is ambiguous. The germline V gene encodes CDR1 SEHNR and CDR2 FQNEAQ (reference sequence). This CDR3 region has 13 residues. Trimming shortened V by 9 bases and J by 5 bases, and 13 bases separated the two germline ends. The DNA of the CDR3 is TGTGCCAGTGACGTTGGATTGAATGAAAAACTGTTTTTT. The encoded protein is CASDVGLNEKLFF.

CDR3 in DNA: TGCAGCGTTGTACCTCCCGACTTCCCCGAGCAGTTCTTC. This translates into CSVVPPDFPEQFF. The J gene is TRBJ2-1, the V gene TRBV29-1; unclear D gene. The CDR3 is 13 amino acids. V lost 4 bases, J lost 10 bases, and 17 bases lay in between. Germline assignment: CDR1 SQVTM and CDR2 ANQGSEA.

This clonotype occurred many times. This rearrangement joins TRBV30 to TRBJ1-2; D gene uncertain. V lost 0 bases, J lost 3 bases, and 14 bases lay in between. The germline V gene has CDR1 GTSNPN and CDR2 SVGIG (reference sequence). The CDR3 contains 15 residues. Here the CDR3 reads CAWSVHMSSHYGYTF. The CDR3 coding sequence is TGTGCCTGGAGTGTACACATGAGCAGTCACTATGGCTACACCTTC. The variable domain in full, with the rest retrieved from reference TRBV30 and TRBJ1-2, is SQTIHQWPATLVQPVGSPLSLECTVEGTSNPNLYWYRQAAGRGLQLLFYSVGIGQISSEVPQNLSASRPQDRQFILSSKKLLLSDSGFYLCAWSVHMSSHYGYTFGSGTRLTVV.

This clonotype appeared many times. The J gene is TRBJ1-1, the V gene TRBV5-5, with D unresolved. The CDR3 consists of 16 residues. V was shortened by 3 bases and J by 1 base, with 16 bases between the two germline ends. The germline V gene encodes CDR1 SGHKS and CDR2 YYEKEE (reference sequence). CDR3 nucleotide sequence: TGTGCCAGCAGCTGGTTGGGCGCAGTTCCGAACACTGAAGCTTTCTTT. Its translation: CASSWLGAVPNTEAFF.

This clonotype has at least ten counts. The chain joins TRBV19 to TRBJ1-5; TRBD1 aligns across 10 bases. The germline CDR1 and CDR2 sequences are LNHDA and SQIVND (reference sequence). V was clipped by 10 bases and J by 4 bases; unmatched bases: 7. The CDR3 is 14 residues long. CDR3 nucleotide sequence: TGTGCCACCAAAGACAGGGGGCTGAATCAGCCCCAGCATTTT. The encoded protein is CATKDRGLNQPQHF.

Ten or more counts support this clonotype. V usage is TRBV6-5 and J usage is TRBJ1-5; 10 nucleotides agree with TRBD1. With 2 bases clipped from V and 11 bases from J, the junction kept 9 bases outside the gene matches. The CDR3 consists of 15 residues. Germline-derived CDR1 and CDR2 are MNHEY and SVGAGI. The CDR3 protein is CASSYGTGEIWAQHF. Written as DNA, the CDR3 is TGTGCCAGCAGTTACGGGACAGGGGAAATTTGGGCCCAGCATTTT.

This clonotype has a count of ten or more. The CDR3 reads CASVEGAGYEQYF. DNA for the CDR3: TGTGCCAGCGTCGAGGGGGCCGGGTACGAGCAGTACTTC. The chain carries TRBV7-9 and TRBJ2-7; the match to TRBD1 covers 7 bases. Trimming took 8 bases from V and 4 from J; bases not matched to a gene: 8. Germline lookup yields CDR1 SEHNR and CDR2 FQNEAQ (reference sequence). The CDR3 consists of 13 residues.

This clonotype showed up many times. One end of the junction does not line up with germline, which may come from a read error. This chain connects TRBV7-9 to TRBJ2-2; 9 nucleotides agree with TRBD2. The germline V gene encodes CDR1 SEHNR and CDR2 FQNEAQ (reference sequence). The CDR3 is 15 residues long. The CDR3 is CASSSPSGNPGELFF. The CDR3 DNA reads TGTGCCAGCAGCTCTCCTAGCGGGAACCCCGGGGAGCTGTTTTTT.

The chain is built from TRBV29-1 and TRBJ2-2, with 7 positions matching TRBD2. Germline-derived CDR1 and CDR2 are SQVTM and ANQGSEA. The V segment lost 4 bases and the J segment 4 bases; nucleotides outside the gene matches: 3. This CDR3 is built from 13 residues. In DNA form, the CDR3 reads TGCAGCGTTGGGCCGGGGGGCACCGGGGAGCTGTTTTTT. It specifies CSVGPGGTGELFF.

A word on this clonotype: It may be a read error: a sequence one base away is much more abundant. CDR3 residues: CASSSKRATDTQHF. In DNA, the CDR3 is TGTGCCAGCAGCTCCAAGCGGGCCACAGATACGCAGCATTTT. The rearrangement uses TRBV7-9 and TRBJ2-3; D gene uncertain. The end of the DNA fits TRBJ1-5 better, so the J call may be wrong. The CDR3 is made up of 14 amino acids. Germline CDR1 is SEHNR and CDR2 is FQNEAQ (reference sequence).

The chain couples TRBV4-1 to TRBJ2-2; tentatively, D is TRBD1 (5 bases). The CDR3 totals 16 residues. Per the germline V gene, CDR1 is MGHRA and CDR2 is YSYEKL. Trimming stripped 1 base from V and 2 bases from J, with 11 bases between. CDR3 sequence: CASSQGVGVNTGELFF. The CDR3, as DNA: TGCGCCAGCAGCCAAGGAGTAGGGGTCAACACCGGGGAGCTGTTTTTT.

This clonotype has a count of ten or more. The rearrangement uses TRBV6-5 and TRBJ1-1; D unresolved. Deletions cut 5 bases from V and 5 bases from J, with 15 bases between. The CDR3 covers 14 residues. Germline V gives CDR1 MNHEY, CDR2 SVGAGI. The CDR3 nucleotides read TGTGCCAGCAGTCCGGGTCTAGGGTGGACTGAAGCTTTCTTT. It specifies CASSPGLGWTEAFF.

Worth noting for this clonotype: The junction differs from germline at one of its ends, possibly a read error. The gene calls are TRBV7-7 and TRBJ1-5; maybe TRBD1 (5 bases). CDR3 length equals 16 residues. Germline CDR1 SSHAT, CDR2 FNYEAQ (reference sequence). The CDR3, as DNA: TGTGCCAGCAGCTTACGGAGGGGTGGTGACAATCAGCCACAGCATTTT. Translation: CASSLRRGGDNQPQHF.

This clonotype was picked up many times. The chain carries TRBV6-2 or TRBV6-3 and TRBJ1-5; D is perhaps TRBD1 (5 bases). Trimming took off 4 bases at V and 3 bases at J, with 16 bases between the two ends. The CDR3 is made up of 16 amino acids. Germline assignment: CDR1 MNHEY and CDR2 SVGEGT. CDR3 region: CASSSLRDGYNQPQHF. The CDR3 DNA follows: TGTGCCAGCAGTTCCCTCCGGGACGGCTACAATCAGCCCCAGCATTTT.

This clonotype was counted a few times. The junction does not match germline at one end; this may be a read error. J is TRBJ2-2 and V is TRBV7-9; 7 bases agree with TRBD1. CDR1 is SEHNR and CDR2 is FQNEAQ in the germline V gene (reference sequence). The CDR3 spans 17 residues. The CDR3 nucleotides are TGTGTCAGCAGCTTAGTTGGGACAGTGAGCCCCACCGGGGAGCTGTTTTTT. It codes for CVSSLVGTVSPTGELFF.

The sample holds a few counts of this clonotype. V usage is TRBV5-1 and J usage is TRBJ2-3, with 9 bases fitting TRBD1. CDR1 is SGHRS and CDR2 is YFSETQ in the germline V gene. This CDR3 is built from 19 residues. J gave up 3 bases and V 0 bases, and 14 bases lay outside the gene matches. CDR3 protein: CASSLGARAGTGFTDTQYF. The CDR3 DNA reads TGCGCCAGCAGCTTGGGCGCCCGGGCGGGGACAGGGTTTACAGATACGCAGTATTTT. Looking up the rest from reference TRBV5-1 and TRBJ2-3 gives the full variable domain: KAGVTQTPRYLIKTRGQQVTLSCSPISGHRSVSWYQQTPGQGLQFLFEYFSETQRNKGNFPGRFSGRQFSNSRSEMNVSTLELGDSALYLCASSLGARAGTGFTDTQYFGPGTRLTVL.

The J gene is TRBJ2-7, the V gene TRBV5-6; 10 bases line up with TRBD1. The CDR3 has 15 residues. Per the germline V gene, CDR1 is SGHDT and CDR2 is YYEEEE. V was pared by 7 bases and J by 7 bases, with 14 bases of the junction left unmatched. Here the CDR3 reads CASRQRQGAMGEQYF. CDR3 DNA sequence: TGTGCCAGCCGCCAAAGACAGGGGGCCATGGGGGAGCAGTACTTC. Supplemented by reference TRBV5-6 and TRBJ2-7, the full variable domain reads DAGVTQSPTHLIKTRGQQVTLRCSPKSGHDTVSWYQQALGQGPQFIFQYYEEEERQRGNFPDRFSGHQFPNYSSELNVNALLLGDSALYLCASRQRQGAMGEQYFGPGTRLTVT.